This is a list of T cell receptor beta chains from one sample in a study of T cells in Graves' hyperthyroidism and ophthalmopathy. TCRdb processed the multiplex PCR reads anew with MiXCR; each CDR3 protein has one entry. This sample has about 160,000 distinct CDR3 sequences, with about 9% found just once. The sample consisted of blood. Receptor source: a woman aged 18 to 35 with Graves' hyperthyroidism that later progressed to Graves' ophthalmopathy. The CDR3 runs from the conserved cysteine through the conserved F or W. Fields, in order: J gene, V gene, clone size, D gene, CDR3 protein, CDR3 DNA. The D gene is left open where the match is weak. Size is omitted from some rows. Given values are once, few, many or a class for expanded clones.

TRBJ1-4 TRBV10-3 many . CAISDGKEEKLFF TGTGCCATCAGTGACGGAAAGGAGGAAAAACTGTTTTTT
TRBJ1-1 TRBV5-6 many . CASSLDSYLNTEAFF TGTGCCAGCAGCTTAGACAGCTACTTGAACACTGAAGCTTTCTTT
TRBJ1-5 TRBV7-8 many . CASSLPASNQPQHF TGTGCCAGCAGCCTCCCGGCCAGCAATCAGCCCCAGCATTTT
TRBJ2-2 TRBV19 once TRBD1 CASLAGGSDTGELFF TGTGCCAGTCTGGCAGGGGGCTCGGACACCGGGGAGCTGTTTTTT
TRBJ2-5 TRBV19 many TRBD1 CASRDRGGETQYF TGTGCCAGTAGGGACAGGGGAGGAGAGACCCAGTACTTC
TRBJ2-7 TRBV5-1 . TRBD2 CASSLVASGSTYEQYF TGCGCCAGCAGCTTGGTTGCTAGCGGGAGCACCTACGAGCAGTACTTC
TRBJ2-2 TRBV28 . . CASSLRGPRNTGELFF TGTGCCAGCAGCCTAAGGGGACCCAGGAACACCGGGGAGCTGTTTTTT
TRBJ2-1 TRBV20-1 few . CSATSSHEQFF TGCAGTGCTACAAGCTCCCATGAGCAGTTCTTC
TRBJ2-7 TRBV3-1 few TRBD2 CASSQSRTSVSYEQYF TGTGCCAGCAGCCAATCACGGACTAGCGTTTCCTACGAGCAGTACTTC
TRBJ1-1 TRBV7-9 many . CASSLAGGKNTEAFF TGTGCCAGCAGCTTAGCGGGCGGAAAGAACACTGAAGCTTTCTTT
TRBJ1-4 TRBV6-1 many . CASSEQTDATNEKLFF TGTGCCAGCAGTGAACAGACGGATGCAACTAATGAAAAACTGTTTTTT
TRBJ2-3 TRBV11-3 few . CASSLSRNTDTQYF TGTGCCAGCAGCTTGTCCAGGAACACAGATACGCAGTATTTT
TRBJ1-5 TRBV4-1 many . CASSQVGIQPQHF TGCGCCAGCAGCCAAGTCGGAATCCAGCCCCAGCATTTT
TRBJ2-3 TRBV27 many . CASSLWRGQELNTQYF TGTGCCAGCAGTTTATGGCGCGGGCAGGAGCTAAATACGCAGTATTTT
TRBJ1-1 TRBV12-3/TRBV12-4 many . CASSFPRFWTEAFF TGTGCCAGCAGTTTCCCCCGGTTCTGGACTGAAGCTTTCTTT
TRBJ2-2 TRBV11-2 few . CASSWVVGAGELFF TGTGCCAGCAGCTGGGTTGTCGGCGCCGGGGAGCTGTTTTTT
TRBJ2-3 TRBV20-1 many TRBD1 CSAALDRVYTQYF TGCAGTGCAGCTCTCGACAGGGTATATACGCAGTATTTT
TRBJ2-1 TRBV14 many TRBD2 CASSHPIAGGTYNEQFF TGTGCCAGCAGCCATCCCATAGCGGGAGGCACCTACAATGAGCAGTTCTTC